These T cell receptor beta chains were read from a single sample in a study of CD8 T cells in ankylosing spondylitis. Each CDR3 protein gets one entry after TCRdb re-called the 5' RACE reads with MiXCR. Among about 450,000 distinct CDR3 sequences listed, roughly a quarter were seen once. Sequenced input: blood, either unsorted or a sorted T cell fraction (not recorded which). The receptor source for this set is a male donor with ankylosing spondylitis. Both conserved end residues are part of each CDR3.

TRBJ1-4 TRBV20-1 CSASPRGFYEKLFF
TRBJ2-7 TRBV20-1 CSARDVVRGGEQYF
TRBJ2-5 TRBV5-1 CASSLASGARTQYF
TRBJ1-1 TRBV20-1 CSAPLGTNTEAFF
TRBJ2-5 TRBV20-1 CSGSPARLQETQYF
TRBJ2-2 TRBV9 CASSTRTSGNTGELFF
TRBJ2-7 TRBV10-3 CAISEKSSGAYEQYF
TRBJ2-7 TRBV6-2/TRBV6-3 CASTLGRLADSYEQYF
TRBJ2-3 TRBV7-9 CASSPPSNTQYF
TRBJ2-1 TRBV3-1 CASSQGVTGGNEQFF
TRBJ2-1 TRBV24-1 CATSDPTGTGMNEQFF
TRBJ2-3 TRBV27 CASSLSVGLAGGPRWADTQYF
TRBJ2-3 TRBV11-3 CASSLEGLAGTDTQYF
TRBJ1-4 TRBV5-1 CASSPGTGDATNEKLFF
TRBJ2-7 TRBV20-1 CSARGTVSYEQYF
TRBJ2-5 TRBV25-1 CASSEVNQETQYF
TRBJ2-3 TRBV5-1 CASSPGAGAGDTQYF
TRBJ1-4 TRBV10-2 CASSAGTGRGEKLFF
TRBJ2-1 TRBV20-1 CSAREGGEGLAFF
TRBJ1-1 TRBV11-2 CASSPPQGWGPEAFF
TRBJ2-1 TRBV20-1 CSARLGQGRDNEQFF
TRBJ1-4 TRBV29-1 CSSSRGLGEKLFF
TRBJ2-1 TRBV21-1 CAPPGGGGDNEQFF
TRBJ2-2 TRBV5-1 CASSLLEIPAGELFF
TRBJ1-1 TRBV7-2 CASSLSLNTEAFF
TRBJ1-2 TRBV27 CASSSPGTGSGYGYTF
TRBJ2-1 TRBV12-3/TRBV12-4 CASSGLGNEQFF
TRBJ1-6 TRBV4-2 CASSQLAPGLVDSPLHF
TRBJ2-4 TRBV6-1 CASSVGTGKNIQYF
TRBJ2-5 TRBV9 CASSVGTGLIQETQYF
TRBJ2-3 TRBV2 CASSEAVKGTDTQYF
TRBJ2-2 TRBV7-2 CASSLGDRNTGELFF
TRBJ1-2 TRBV6-5 CASRGRGYGYTF
TRBJ2-1 TRBV6-2/TRBV6-3 CASRFHNEQFF
TRBJ2-1 TRBV29-1 CSVERGLGAGQFF
TRBJ2-7 TRBV7-9 CASSSAGQPREGEQYF
TRBJ2-4 TRBV20-1 CSARKLEGNIQYF